These 29 T cell receptor beta chains were all obtained from the same sample, sequenced in a study of blood T cell repertoires in COVID-19. The table came from immunoSEQ multiplex PCR; TCRdb's copy has only in-frame clones and leaves some out. The sample shows roughly 200,000 clones, 85% to 90% of them seen only once. Material: PBMCs or T cells enriched from blood (not recorded which). All receptors derive from a man aged 25 to 40 who had recovered from COVID-19.

The chain combines TRBV7-2 with TRBJ2-2; 7 bases are shared with TRBD1. In germline, CDR1 is SGHTA, CDR2 FQGNSA. The CDR3 is 16 amino acids. The V segment lost 6 bases and the J segment 3 bases; nucleotides outside the gene matches: 10. The CDR3 nucleotides read TGTGCCAGCAGGAGGGGGCTCATTCCCGACACCGGGGAGCTGTTTTTT. Translated: CASRRGLIPDTGELFF.

The V gene is TRBV19, the J gene TRBJ2-1; 8 bases map to TRBD2. The V segment lost 6 bases and the J segment 0 bases; nucleotides outside the gene matches: 7. CDR3 size: 16 residues. Per germline, CDR1 LNHDA and CDR2 SQIVND (reference sequence). The CDR3 sequence: CASRPTSASSYNEQFF. DNA of the CDR3: TGTGCCAGTAGGCCGACTAGCGCAAGCTCCTACAATGAGCAGTTCTTC.

V gene TRBV19 combines with J gene TRBJ1-1, with D possibly matching TRBD1 (5 bases). CDR1 LNHDA and CDR2 SQIVND come from the germline V gene (reference sequence). V was shortened by 3 bases and J by 4 bases, with 9 bases between the two germline ends. This CDR3 has 13 amino acids. The DNA for the CDR3 is TGTGCCAGTAGTATTCCAGGGTCCACTGAAGCTTTCTTT. Translation: CASSIPGSTEAFF.

The genes are TRBV11-3 and TRBJ2-1; tentatively, D is TRBD2 (5 bases). The CDR3 length is 13 residues. The V gene lost 4 bases and the J gene lost 5 bases, with 9 bases spanning the gap. The V gene's germline CDR1 is SGHNT and CDR2 YENEEA. The CDR3: CASSYGSHNEQFF. CDR3 nucleotide sequence: TGTGCCAGCAGCTATGGGAGCCACAATGAGCAGTTCTTC.

The chain couples TRBV9 to TRBJ1-1; TRBD1 is a possible D gene (5 bases). Germline CDR1 SGDLS, CDR2 YYNGEE. CDR3 length: 15 residues. Trimming left V 4 bases short and J 1 base short, with 14 bases between. In DNA, the CDR3 is TGTGCCAGCAGCACTTCCGGGACTCCGAACACTGAAGCTTTCTTT. It codes for CASSTSGTPNTEAFF.

The chain uses TRBV4-2 and TRBJ1-6, with D perhaps TRBD1 (6 bases). Trimming cost V 1 base and J 10 bases, with 23 bases left between them. This CDR3 spans 18 amino acids. The germline V gene encodes CDR1 LGHNA and CDR2 YNFKEQ. The DNA of the CDR3 is TGTGCCAGCAGCCAAGGGTTAATTCGAGACAGGTTCTGGTCACCCCTCCACTTT. It yields the protein CASSQGLIRDRFWSPLHF.

This clone was counted a single time. The chain recombines TRBV7-2 with TRBJ2-1, with TRBD2 matching over 11 bases. The CDR3 runs to 18 residues. The V and J ends lost 4 bases and 3 bases, in that order; junction bases with no gene match: 11. The germline gives CDR1 SGHTA, CDR2 FQGNSA. The CDR3 sequence is CASSSGLAEGASYNEQFF. The CDR3 DNA reads as TGTGCCAGCAGCTCGGGACTAGCGGAGGGGGCTAGCTACAATGAGCAGTTCTTC.

The J gene is TRBJ2-2, the V gene TRBV5-5; 11 bases are a match to TRBD2. V shed 4 bases and J 7 bases; nucleotides not matched to a gene: 9. The CDR3 is 16 amino acids. CDR1 SGHKS and CDR2 YYEKEE come from the germline V gene (reference sequence). The CDR3 bases are TGTGCCAGCAGCCTGCTGACTAGCGGGGTGGGCGGGGAGCTGTTTTTT. Its protein is CASSLLTSGVGGELFF.

A few counts support this clone. The rearrangement uses TRBV11-2 and TRBJ1-6; 10 nucleotides match TRBD1. CDR3 size: 15 residues. CDR1 SGHAT and CDR2 FQNNGV come from the germline V gene. The V segment lost 3 bases and the J segment 7 bases; nucleotides outside the gene matches: 3. In nucleotides, the CDR3 is TGTGCCAGCAGCTTGGGGGGACAGGGGAATTCACCCCTCCACTTT. This sequence encodes CASSLGGQGNSPLHF.

V usage is TRBV4-3 and J usage is TRBJ2-3; D not resolved. This CDR3 region has 16 residues. Germline V gene sequence: CDR1 LGHNA, CDR2 YSLEER. V gave up 0 bases and J gave up 2 bases, with 12 bases separating them. Here the CDR3 reads CASSQDRNRLTDTQYF. CDR3 bases: TGCGCCAGCAGCCAAGATAGAAATCGACTCACAGATACGCAGTATTTT.

The chain couples TRBV9 to TRBJ1-1; D call uncertain. With 0 bases removed from V and 6 bases from J, the gap between germline ends came to 6 bases. Germline-derived CDR1 and CDR2 are SGDLS and YYNGEE. The CDR3 runs to 12 residues. CDR3 region: CASSVGGAEAFF. DNA of the CDR3: TGTGCCAGCAGCGTAGGCGGGGCTGAAGCTTTCTTT.

The genes are TRBV27 and TRBJ2-1; 8 positions match TRBD2. The CDR3 extends over 13 amino acids. Trimming cost V 3 bases and J 10 bases; bases outside gene matches: 5. Germline CDR1 is MNHEY and CDR2 is SMNVEV (reference sequence). CDR3 loop: CASSLLLAEEQFF. The CDR3 bases are TGTGCCAGCAGTTTGTTACTAGCGGAGGAGCAGTTCTTC.

This rearrangement joins TRBV29-1 to TRBJ1-5; D remains unclear. Germline CDR1 is SQVTM and CDR2 is ANQGSEA. This CDR3 has 11 residues. V was clipped by 3 bases and J by 11 bases, with 11 bases between them. CDR3 sequence reads: CSVEREKTQHF. The CDR3 nucleotides read TGCAGCGTTGAGAGGGAAAAGACCCAGCATTTT.

V gene TRBV24-1 combines with J gene TRBJ2-2, with 8 bases aligning to TRBD1. CDR3 length: 16 amino acids. J gave up 1 base and V 4 bases, and 4 bases lay outside the gene matches. From germline, CDR1 is KGHDR and CDR2 SFDVKD. This chain's CDR3 is CATSDRTGKNTGELFF. CDR3 DNA sequence: TGTGCCACCAGTGACCGGACAGGGAAGAACACCGGGGAGCTGTTTTTT.

This chain joins TRBV3-1 (or the pseudogene TRBV3-2) and TRBJ1-2, with 8 positions matching TRBD1. The germline V gene has CDR1 LGHDT and CDR2 YNNKEL (reference sequence). This CDR3 region has 16 residues. V was clipped by 6 bases and J by 4 bases; unmatched bases: 13. The CDR3 coding sequence is TGTGCCAGCAGAGACAGGGGCGACGGGTGGGTCTATGGCTACACCTTC. Protein sequence: CASRDRGDGWVYGYTF.

The V and J genes are TRBV25-1 and TRBJ2-1, with 9 bases identical to TRBD1. V dropped 4 bases and J dropped 0; count of bases not matched to a gene: 1. This CDR3 is built from 15 residues. Germline V lookup: CDR1 MGHDK, CDR2 SYGVNS. The CDR3 spells CASSGGQGSYNEQFF. The CDR3 DNA follows: TGTGCCAGCAGTGGGGGACAGGGCTCCTACAATGAGCAGTTCTTC.

V is TRBV15 and J is TRBJ2-1; 13 bases map to TRBD2. Per the germline V gene, CDR1 is LNHNV and CDR2 is YYDKDF (reference sequence). V lost 0 bases, J lost 10 bases, and 9 bases stayed unmatched. This CDR3 region has 17 residues. CDR3 DNA sequence: TGTGCCACCAGCAGAGATAGACTAGCGGGGGGCCTATCCGAGCAGTTCTTC. Its translation: CATSRDRLAGGLSEQFF.

The chain is built from TRBV28 and TRBJ1-2; 7 bases are a match to TRBD1. The CDR3 sequence is 11 residues long. The germline V gene has CDR1 MDHEN and CDR2 SYDVKM. V lost 8 bases to trimming and J lost 5 bases; unmatched junction nucleotides: 2. The CDR3 region is CASQGGYGYTF. The CDR3 DNA reads as TGTGCCAGCCAGGGGGGTTATGGCTACACCTTC.

This chain connects TRBV21-1 to TRBJ1-4; TRBD1, the D gene given by the table, was not confirmed from the DNA. TRBV21-1 is flagged as a pseudogene. The CDR3 spans 14 residues. The CDR3 DNA is TGTGCCAGCAGACCTCCCAGGGTGAATGAAAAACTGTTTTTT. Translating gives CASRPPRVNEKLFF.

This chain uses TRBV2 with TRBJ1-4, with 10 bases lining up with TRBD1. Germline lookup yields CDR1 SNHLY and CDR2 FYNNEI. This CDR3 spans 19 amino acids. V dropped 6 bases and J dropped 0; count of bases not matched to a gene: 13. The CDR3: CASSVSSGTGVTTNEKLFF. CDR3 nucleotides: TGTGCCAGCAGCGTTAGTTCCGGGACAGGGGTTACAACTAATGAAAAACTGTTTTTT.

The chain combines TRBV7-2 with TRBJ2-1, with 7 bases identical to TRBD2. V was pared by 1 base and J by 4 bases, with 1 base of the junction left unmatched. The CDR3 has 14 amino acids. The germline V gene encodes CDR1 SGHTA and CDR2 FQGNSA. The CDR3 sequence is CASSLGDYYNEQFF. DNA of the CDR3: TGTGCCAGCAGCTTAGGGGACTATTACAATGAGCAGTTCTTC.

The chain links TRBV3-1 (or the pseudogene TRBV3-2) to TRBJ2-7, with 7 bases lining up with TRBD2. Germline V gene sequence: CDR1 LGHDT, CDR2 YNNKEL (reference sequence). The J segment lost 2 bases and the V segment lost 4 bases, leaving 14 bases of the junction unmatched. The CDR3 covers 17 residues. CDR3 sequence reads: CASSRRPSSGTTYEQYF. The CDR3 DNA is TGTGCCAGCAGCCGAAGACCATCTAGCGGAACCACCTACGAGCAGTACTTC.

CDR3 coding DNA: TGTGCCAGCAGTAGACTAGCGGGAGCACTAGAGCAGTACTTC. This sequence encodes CASSRLAGALEQYF. The V gene is TRBV6-5, the J gene TRBJ2-7, with 12 bases fitting TRBD2. The J segment lost 7 bases and the V segment lost 5 bases, leaving 6 bases of the junction unmatched. This CDR3 comprises 14 residues. CDR1 is MNHEY and CDR2 is SVGAGI in the germline V gene.

The chain combines TRBV20-1 with TRBJ2-7; 10 bases match TRBD2. Germline lookup yields CDR1 DFQATT and CDR2 SNEGSKA (reference sequence). This CDR3 contains 15 residues. V was clipped by 3 bases and J by 4 bases; unmatched bases: 9. CDR3 residues: CSASGPSGGLYEQYF. The DNA for the CDR3 is TGCAGTGCTAGTGGCCCTAGCGGGGGCCTTTACGAGCAGTACTTC.

V gene TRBV27 combines with J gene TRBJ1-1; 9 bases map to TRBD1. V shed 3 bases, J shed 1 base, and the junction held 6 bases outside the gene matches. This CDR3 is built from 16 residues. Germline V gene sequence: CDR1 MNHEY, CDR2 SMNVEV (reference sequence). The CDR3 reads CASSFRDRDQNTEAFF. The CDR3, as DNA: TGTGCCAGCAGTTTCCGGGACAGGGACCAGAACACTGAAGCTTTCTTT.

CDR3 nucleotide sequence: TGTGCCAGCAGTTCTCGACTAGCGGGCGGCGAGCAGTACTTC. Translation gives CASSSRLAGGEQYF. The genes are TRBV28 and TRBJ2-7; TRBD2 agrees at 10 bases. The CDR3 has 14 amino acids. The V gene's germline CDR1 is MDHEN and CDR2 SYDVKM. V shed 4 bases and J 6 bases; nucleotides not matched to a gene: 6.

The chain joins TRBV24-1 to TRBJ2-7, with 10 bases aligning to TRBD2. The CDR3 is 18 amino acids. Germline CDR1 and CDR2: KGHDR and SFDVKD. Trimming cost V 5 bases and J 0 bases; bases outside gene matches: 12. DNA of the CDR3: TGTGCCACCAGTGCCCCGGCGCCTAGCGGGAGAGCCTCCTACGAGCAGTACTTC. It yields the protein CATSAPAPSGRASYEQYF.

This clone was recorded only once. The chain is built from TRBV14 and TRBJ1-2; TRBD1 agrees at 9 bases. Germline V CDR1 and CDR2: SGHDN, FVKESK. V shed 1 base and J 4 bases; nucleotides not matched to a gene: 4. This CDR3 is 15 amino acids long. The chain's CDR3 is CASSQAGTGFYGYTF. The DNA of the CDR3 is TGTGCCAGCAGCCAAGCCGGGACAGGGTTCTATGGCTACACCTTC.

This clone was seen at least ten times. This chain links TRBV24-1 with TRBJ2-2; a weak D match, TRBD1 (6 bases). Germline CDR1 reads KGHDR; CDR2 reads SFDVKD. The V end was cut by 10 bases, the J end by 3 bases, with 14 bases between. CDR3 length equals 14 residues. The CDR3 sequence: CATKGVGDTGELFF. For the CDR3, the DNA is TGTGCCACGAAGGGGGTTGGGGACACCGGGGAGCTGTTTTTT.